The rows below give T cell receptor beta chains drawn from one sample of a study of OX40 agonist ivuxolimab in advanced cancers. The assay was immunoSEQ multiplex PCR, and TCRdb's table has in-frame clones only and misses some. The data contain 53,000 or so clones, about 88% of them seen just once; the ten biggest clones take up about 1.6%. The starting material was CD4+ or CD8+ T cells sorted from blood, obtained in a trial of the OX40 agonist ivuxolimab. These receptors all stem from an adult with an advanced solid tumor such as melanoma, head and neck, liver or kidney cancer. CDR3s include the opening cysteine and the closing phenylalanine or tryptophan. D genes are given only for firm matches. Expanded clones get a size class; other rows say once, few or many, or leave the size out.

d_call,j_call,clone_size,v_call,cdr3_nt,cdr3_aa
NA,TRBJ2-1,NA,TRBV11-2,TGTGCCAGCAGCTTACGTGGACAGATATACAATGAGCAGTTCTTC,CASSLRGQIYNEQFF
NA,TRBJ2-5,once,TRBV9,TGTGCCAGCAGCCTCGTGGGGGCCTGGGGGGAGACCCAGTACTTC,CASSLVGAWGETQYF
NA,TRBJ2-3,NA,TRBV5-1,TGCGCCAGCAGTGAGGGTGGAGATACGCAGTATTTT,CASSEGGDTQYF
NA,TRBJ2-7,NA,TRBV5-8,TGTGCCAGCAGCTTCCAGGTAACGGGAGAGCAGTACTTC,CASSFQVTGEQYF
TRBD2,TRBJ2-1,NA,TRBV6-1,TGTGCCAGCAGTGAAGGATCTAGCGGGATCGATGAGCAGTTCTTC,CASSEGSSGIDEQFF
TRBD1,TRBJ2-2,NA,TRBV7-6,TGTGCCAGCAGCATAGGGACAGGGAACACCGGGGAGCTGTTTTTT,CASSIGTGNTGELFF
NA,TRBJ1-2,once,TRBV5-1,TGCGCCAGCAGCTCTCCGGGATCTAACTATGGCTACACCTTC,CASSSPGSNYGYTF
NA,TRBJ1-4,NA,TRBV19,TGTGCCAGTAGTCCGGGTACGGATGAAAAACTGTTTTTT,CASSPGTDEKLFF
TRBD1,TRBJ2-4,NA,TRBV6-1,TGTGCCAGCAGTGAAGACAGGGGTCGGGACATTCAGTACTTC,CASSEDRGRDIQYF
NA,TRBJ2-2,NA,TRBV19,TGTGCCAGTAGTGCGGTCGGGGAGCTGTTTTTT,CASSAVGELFF
NA,TRBJ1-3,NA,TRBV5-6,TGTGCCAGCAGCTTGGAGGCGGGGTGGACTGGAAACACCATATATTTT,CASSLEAGWTGNTIYF
TRBD2,TRBJ2-5,NA,TRBV5-6,TGTGCCAGCAGCGCCGGGACTAGCGGGGGGGCTGGAGAGACCCAGTACTTC,CASSAGTSGGAGETQYF
TRBD2,TRBJ2-1,NA,TRBV9,TGTGCCAGCAGTCTTACTAGCGGGGCTGTCAATGAGCAGTTCTTC,CASSLTSGAVNEQFF
NA,TRBJ2-1,once,TRBV15,TGTGCCACCAGCAGAGATGGACGGCGGGAGCAGTTCTTC,CATSRDGRREQFF
NA,TRBJ1-1,NA,TRBV5-1,TGCGCCAGCAGTCCGAGTGGGGGAAACACTGAAGCTTTCTTT,CASSPSGGNTEAFF
NA,TRBJ2-7,NA,TRBV6-6,TGTGCCAGCGGACGGGATCTATACGAGCAGTACTTC,CASGRDLYEQYF
NA,TRBJ1-1,NA,TRBV5-6,TGTGCCAGCACCGAAATTGGGTCGGACACTGAAGCTTTCTTT,CASTEIGSDTEAFF
TRBD1,TRBJ2-7,NA,TRBV4-1,TGCGCCAGCAGCCCCCAGACAGGGGGCATCTACGAGCAGTACTTC,CASSPQTGGIYEQYF
TRBD1,TRBJ1-2,NA,TRBV2,TGTGCCAGCAGTGAGGGACAGGGGGCGCGAGGCTACACCTTC,CASSEGQGARGYTF
TRBD1,TRBJ1-2,NA,TRBV7-9,TGTGCCAGCAGCCCGGGACAGGGGGACTATGGCTACACCTTC,CASSPGQGDYGYTF
NA,TRBJ1-2,NA,TRBV14,TGTGCCAGCAGCCCCAGGGGCCGTCGAAGCGATAGCTACACCTTC,CASSPRGRRSDSYTF
NA,TRBJ2-7,NA,TRBV30,TGTGCCTGGAGTGTACAATCCGCGGGGGAGCAGTACTTC,CAWSVQSAGEQYF
NA,TRBJ1-2,NA,TRBV5-4,TGTGCCAGCAGCTTGGCCCTGGGATATGGCTACACCTTC,CASSLALGYGYTF
NA,TRBJ1-4,NA,TRBV5-4,TGTGCCAGCAGCTTGTCGGGGACACAATTGGGTAATGAAAAACTGTTTTTT,CASSLSGTQLGNEKLFF
NA,TRBJ1-4,NA,TRBV28,TGTGCCAGCACAGGGCCTAATGAAAAACTGTTTTTT,CASTGPNEKLFF
NA,TRBJ2-3,NA,TRBV14,TGTGCCAGCAGCCCATCCACAGATACGCAGTATTTT,CASSPSTDTQYF
NA,TRBJ2-7,NA,TRBV6-6,TGTGCCAGCAGCCAATACAACCACGAGCAGTACTTC,CASSQYNHEQYF
TRBD2,TRBJ2-5,NA,TRBV12-5,TGTGCTAGTGGTAGCGGGGGGAGCTGGGAGACCCAGTACTTC,CASGSGGSWETQYF
TRBD1,TRBJ1-5,once,TRBV6-6,TGTGCCAGCAGCGGACAGGGCCGTCAGCCCCAGCATTTT,CASSGQGRQPQHF
NA,TRBJ1-5,NA,TRBV7-2,TGTGCCAGCAGCTTGGGGGGGTGGGGGCCCCAGCATTTT,CASSLGGWGPQHF
NA,TRBJ2-5,NA,TRBV11-2,TGTGCCAGCAGCTTAGTAGGCGTTTCGGTTGAGACCCAGTACTTC,CASSLVGVSVETQYF
NA,TRBJ2-3,NA,TRBV7-8,TGTGCCAGCAGCTTTGTCTCCGGGGGAGGCACAGATACGCAGTATTTT,CASSFVSGGGTDTQYF
NA,TRBJ2-3,NA,TRBV7-3,TGTGCCAGCAGCTCAATGGGGGGTCCCCCAGATACGCAGTATTTT,CASSSMGGPPDTQYF
NA,TRBJ1-5,NA,TRBV9,TGTGCCAGCAGCGTAGACGGGCAGGGGAATCAGCCCCAGCATTTT,CASSVDGQGNQPQHF
TRBD1,TRBJ1-2,NA,TRBV2,TGTGCCAGCAGTGAGACCGACAGGGTGAACTATGGCTACACCTTC,CASSETDRVNYGYTF
TRBD2,TRBJ2-2,NA,TRBV7-3,TGTGCCAGCAGCTCCCCTCGACTGAGCGGGGGGGCCGGCGGGGAGCTGTTTTTT,CASSSPRLSGGAGGELFF
NA,TRBJ2-7,NA,TRBV5-5,TGTGCCAGCAGCCTCGTGGGCGCGTCGCCCTCCTACGAGCAGTACTTC,CASSLVGASPSYEQYF
NA,TRBJ2-7,NA,TRBV5-4,TGTGCCAGCAGCTTGAAGGGCAGTTGGAGCGAGCAGTACTTC,CASSLKGSWSEQYF
NA,TRBJ2-5,NA,TRBV30,TGTGCCTGGGGGAAGGGACCGACGGGGACCCAGTACTTC,CAWGKGPTGTQYF
NA,TRBJ2-1,NA,TRBV6-1,TGTGCCAGCAGTGCCGAGACTCTCCTGGGGAATGAGCAGTTCTTC,CASSAETLLGNEQFF
NA,TRBJ1-1,NA,TRBV5-4,TGTGCCAGCAGCTTAAGAGCGGATAACACTGAAGCTTTCTTT,CASSLRADNTEAFF
NA,TRBJ2-1,NA,TRBV29-1,TGCAGCGTTGATCCCCCATATGAGCAGTTCTTC,CSVDPPYEQFF
TRBD1,TRBJ1-2,NA,TRBV30,TGTGCCTGGAGTCTCACAGGGGGAGGCTACACCTTC,CAWSLTGGGYTF
NA,TRBJ2-7,NA,TRBV30,TGTGCCTGGAGGTCCGACCCCTGGAACGAGCAGTACTTC,CAWRSDPWNEQYF
NA,TRBJ1-4,NA,TRBV28,TGTGCCAGCAGCTCCGGAGGCGGGGGTGAAAAACTGTTTTTT,CASSSGGGGEKLFF
NA,TRBJ2-5,NA,TRBV7-6,TGTGCCAGCAGCTTAGCGACCGAGACCCAGTACTTC,CASSLATETQYF
NA,TRBJ1-1,NA,TRBV27,TGTGCCAGCAGTTTTGGATATGAGACTGAAGCTTTCTTT,CASSFGYETEAFF
TRBD1,TRBJ2-2,once,TRBV5-1,TGCGCCAGCAGCAGACGACAGGGAACCGGGGAGCTGTTTTTT,CASSRRQGTGELFF
NA,TRBJ1-2,NA,TRBV4-1,TGCGCCAGCAGCCAAGACAGGGAGATTAACTATGGCTACACCTTC,CASSQDREINYGYTF
NA,TRBJ1-4,NA,TRBV7-3,TGTGCCAGCAGCGACCTTAATGAAAAACTGTTTTTT,CASSDLNEKLFF
NA,TRBJ2-7,once,TRBV9,TGTGCCAGCAGCGTAACCCCGGACGGAACCTACGAGCAGTACTTC,CASSVTPDGTYEQYF
NA,TRBJ1-2,NA,TRBV19,TGTGCCAGTAGTATAGATCTCGGGTCAGCTAACTATGGCTACACCTTC,CASSIDLGSANYGYTF
NA,TRBJ2-6,NA,TRBV19,TGTGCCAGTACCCTTCAGGGGGCCAACGTCCTGACTTTC,CASTLQGANVLTF
NA,TRBJ1-4,few,TRBV4-1,TGCGCCAGCAGCCAGGGAGTAGATGAAAAACTGTTTTTT,CASSQGVDEKLFF
NA,TRBJ1-5,NA,TRBV29-1,TGCAGCGTAGGGGGGGGAGATTCGGGCAATCAGCCCCAGCATTTT,CSVGGGDSGNQPQHF